The 14 T cell receptor beta chains listed next were all sequenced from one sample in a study of glioma-infiltrating T cells. TCR alpha and beta CDR3 regions were amplified from RNA using iRepertoire nested multiplex PCR. TCRdb passed the multiplex PCR reads through MiXCR, listing each CDR3 protein once. The sample has 400,000 or so distinct CDR3 sequences, about 40% seen once. The material sequenced was glioma tissue, nonneoplastic brain tissue, or PBMCs (not recorded which). Receptors originate from a human donor with low-grade glioma or glioblastoma, undergoing nonglioma brain surgery, or in good health (not recorded which).

This clonotype showed up just a few times. The chain links TRBV20-1 to TRBJ1-3, with D perhaps TRBD1 (5 bases). In germline, CDR1 is DFQATT, CDR2 SNEGSKA (reference sequence). Trimming took 0 bases from V and 6 from J, leaving 12 bases between them. The CDR3 sequence is 14 residues long. The CDR3 coding sequence is TGCAGTGCTAGAGATGGGGCCTACCCAAACACCATATATTTT. The encoded protein is CSARDGAYPNTIYF.

The chain links TRBV28 to TRBJ2-3; a weak D match, TRBD1 (5 bases). Deletions cut 4 bases from V and 6 bases from J, with 14 bases between. Germline V CDR1 and CDR2: MDHEN, SYDVKM. The CDR3 loop spans 14 amino acids. CDR3 in DNA: TGTGCCAGCAGTTCGACGACAGTTTTGGATACGCAGTATTTT. Translated: CASSSTTVLDTQYF.

This clonotype was seen many times. The rearrangement uses TRBV7-2 and TRBJ2-1; TRBD2 aligns across 10 bases. J lost 3 bases, V lost 3 bases, and 2 bases had no gene match. From germline, CDR1 is SGHTA and CDR2 FQGNSA. This CDR3 contains 15 residues. As DNA, the CDR3 is TGTGCCAGCAGCTTCTCTAGCGGGAGCTACAATGAGCAGTTCTTC. Encoded protein: CASSFSSGSYNEQFF.

This clonotype was seen a handful of times. The chain carries TRBV12-3 or TRBV12-4 and TRBJ1-1; unclear D gene. The V end lost 5 bases, the J end lost 1 base, and 8 bases lay between the germline ends. This CDR3 comprises 13 residues. The CDR3 DNA reads as TGTGCCAGCAGTCAATCAGCGAACACTGAAGCTTTCTTT. This translates into CASSQSANTEAFF.

The rearrangement uses TRBV2 and TRBJ1-5, with 7 bases matching TRBD1. The CDR3 loop spans 14 amino acids. Germline CDR1 and CDR2: SNHLY and FYNNEI. J gave up 5 bases and V 7 bases, and 8 bases lay outside the gene matches. CDR3 DNA: TGTGCCAGCAAACACACAGGGGAGGATCAGCCCCAGCATTTT. Protein: CASKHTGEDQPQHF.

CDR3 amino acids: CASSQCLPTENTEAFF. CDR3 in DNA: TGCGCCAGCAGCCAATGCCTTCCAACAGAGAACACTGAAGCTTTCTTT. V usage is TRBV4-1 and J usage is TRBJ1-1; D gene unclear. Germline-derived CDR1 and CDR2 are MGHRA and YSYEKL. V was pared by 2 bases and J by 1 base, with 14 bases between. CDR3 length equals 16 residues.

This clonotype has a handful of counts. The chain is built from TRBV7-2 and TRBJ2-1; no firm D call. The CDR3 spans 16 residues. The germline V gene has CDR1 SGHTA and CDR2 FQGNSA. Trimming left V 1 base short and J 10 bases short, with 20 bases between. For the CDR3, the DNA is TGTGCCAGCAGCTTAGGAATCGGGTCGAGCTCCTACGAGCAGTTCTTC. It codes for CASSLGIGSSSYEQFF.

Ten or more counts support this clonotype. V and J are TRBV27 and TRBJ2-3; D gene unclear. Deletions cut 5 bases from V and 4 bases from J, with 13 bases between. CDR1 is MNHEY, CDR2 SMNVEV, per germline (reference sequence). The CDR3 is made up of 14 amino acids. The CDR3 region has the DNA TGTGCCAGCAGTCCTCATCAATCGCCAGATACGCAGTATTTT. Translating it yields CASSPHQSPDTQYF.

The chain links TRBV3-1 to TRBJ1-4; D is unresolved. CDR3 length equals 15 residues. Trimming stripped 4 bases from V and 11 bases from J, with 20 bases between. Per germline, CDR1 LGHDT and CDR2 YNNKEL (reference sequence). CDR3 in DNA: TGTGCCAGCAGCCCTTCTGACGGGTCTCTGGTGAAACTGTTTTTT. Translated, it gives CASSPSDGSLVKLFF.

About this clonotype: A read error may account for a junction end that differs from germline. The rearrangement joins TRBV20-1 to TRBJ2-3; 13 bases line up with TRBD2. The CDR3 runs 14 residues. Germline V CDR1 and CDR2: DFQATT, SNEGSKA (reference sequence). CDR3 coding DNA: TGCAGTGCCGGGACTAGCGGGAACACAGATGCGCAGTATTTT. Amino acids: CSAGTSGNTDAQYF.

This clonotype was picked up many times. This sequence joins TRBV6-2 or TRBV6-3 and TRBJ2-7, with D possibly matching TRBD2 (5 bases). Germline lookup yields CDR1 MNHEY and CDR2 SVGEGT. This CDR3 spans 16 amino acids. V dropped 4 bases and J dropped 4 bases, with 20 bases sitting between them. The DNA of the CDR3 is TGTGCCAGCAGTTCACCCCGAGGAGGTCCTGCATACGAGCAGTACTTC. Amino acid sequence: CASSSPRGGPAYEQYF.

In this sample, this clonotype turned up many times. CDR3 sequence reads: CASSEPSSSGNTIYF. The CDR3 DNA reads as TGTGCCAGCAGTGAACCCTCGAGCTCTGGAAACACCATATATTTT. The chain has TRBV25-1 and TRBJ1-3; D is unresolved. There are 15 residues in the CDR3. V was shortened by 2 bases and J by 0 bases, with 8 bases between the two germline ends. The V gene's germline CDR1 is MGHDK and CDR2 SYGVNS.

This chain links TRBV15 with TRBJ2-5, with D unresolved. The V gene lost 3 bases and the J gene lost 5 bases, with 16 bases spanning the gap. CDR3 length: 15 amino acids. The V gene's germline CDR1 is LNHNV and CDR2 YYDKDF (reference sequence). CDR3 DNA sequence: TGTGCCACCAGCAGTGTTTTCTACCGGGCCGAGACCCAGTACTTC. Its translation is CATSSVFYRAETQYF.

Worth noting for this clonotype: This sequence may be a read error, since a much larger clone differs from it by one base. This chain joins TRBV20-1 and TRBJ1-6; 7 bases are shared with TRBD1. The CDR3 covers 15 residues. In germline, CDR1 is DFQATT, CDR2 SNEGSKA (reference sequence). V lost 1 base, J lost 10 bases, and 10 bases stayed unmatched. The CDR3 loop is CSARATGVGDSPLHF. As DNA, the CDR3 is TGCAGTGCTAGAGCCACAGGGGTAGGAGACTCACCCCTCCACTTT.